These 12 T cell receptor beta chains originate from one sample sequenced in a study of blood T cell repertoires in COVID-19. The protocol was immunoSEQ multiplex PCR, while the TCRdb copy is restricted to in-frame clones and leaves out a portion. The sample consists of about 150,000 clones, nearly 80% of them appearing once. Sample: peripheral blood. The receptor source for this set is a man aged 80 or over with acute or convalescent COVID-19.

This clone appeared once. CDR3 in amino acids: CASQGLTEAFF. CDR3 DNA sequence: TGTGCCAGCCAGGGGTTGACTGAAGCTTTCTTT. This chain joins TRBV3-1 (or the pseudogene TRBV3-2) and TRBJ1-1, with D perhaps matching TRBD1 (6 bases). CDR1 and CDR2 from the germline V gene are LGHDT and YNNKEL (reference sequence). V was trimmed by 8 bases and J by 5 bases, leaving 9 bases between them. This CDR3 region has 11 residues.

The chain recombines TRBV24-1 with TRBJ2-3; 7 bases are shared with TRBD2. Germline CDR1 reads KGHDR; CDR2 reads SFDVKD. CDR3 length equals 15 residues. V lost 4 bases and J lost 0; bases outside the gene matches: 3. This chain's CDR3 is CATSEGGLSTDTQYF. The CDR3 nucleotides read TGTGCCACCAGTGAGGGGGGACTAAGCACAGATACGCAGTATTTT.

This clone showed up just once. The chain recombines TRBV5-6 with TRBJ2-5, with 10 bases that match TRBD1. The length of the CDR3 is 16 residues. J lost 3 bases, V lost 0 bases, and 5 bases had no gene match. Germline V gene sequence: CDR1 SGHDT, CDR2 YYEEEE. CDR3 coding DNA: TGTGCCAGCAGCTTGGCCTCCGGGACAGGGGAAGAGACCCAGTACTTC. Translated: CASSLASGTGEETQYF.

J is TRBJ2-2 and V is TRBV10-3; D is unclear. From germline, CDR1 is ENHRY and CDR2 SYGVKD. Trimming took off 10 bases at V and 1 base at J, with 10 bases between the two ends. The CDR3 covers 13 residues. In DNA form, the CDR3 reads TGTGCCAGCCGTGGCGGGAACACCGGGGAGCTGTTTTTT. Protein: CASRGGNTGELFF.

V and J are TRBV7-9 and TRBJ1-2, with 8 bases lining up with TRBD1. The trim removed 4 bases at V and 3 bases at J, leaving 7 bases unmatched. The CDR3 is 15 amino acids. Germline V gene sequence: CDR1 SEHNR, CDR2 FQNEAQ (reference sequence). CDR3 sequence (DNA): TGTGCCAGCAGCTCGACACAGGGGGGATACTATGGCTACACCTTC. Translation: CASSSTQGGYYGYTF.

The chain joins TRBV21-1 to TRBJ2-1; the table gives TRBD1 as D, unverified against the DNA. TRBV21-1 is noted as a pseudogene. CDR3 size: 17 residues. This CDR3 reads CASSKDGDRASYNEQFF. CDR3 bases: TGTGCCAGCAGCAAAGACGGGGACAGGGCCTCCTACAATGAGCAGTTCTTC.

J is TRBJ2-3 and V is TRBV28; 9 positions match TRBD1. Germline V CDR1 and CDR2: MDHEN, SYDVKM. V gave up 2 bases and J gave up 4 bases; unmatched junction bases: 7. The CDR3 has 16 amino acids. The chain's CDR3 is CASSLRDRAPPDTQYF. The CDR3 DNA follows: TGTGCCAGCAGTTTACGGGACAGGGCCCCCCCAGATACGCAGTATTTT.

The chain has TRBV5-1 and TRBJ1-1; D gene ambiguous. V lost 4 bases and J 4 bases, leaving 11 bases between the germline ends. Germline CDR1 and CDR2: SGHRS and YFSETQ. CDR3 size: 13 residues. The chain's CDR3 is CASSNPRSTEAFF. The CDR3 region has the DNA TGCGCCAGCAGCAATCCCCGCAGCACTGAAGCTTTCTTT. The variable domain in full, completed from reference TRBV5-1 and TRBJ1-1, reads KAGVTQTPRYLIKTRGQQVTLSCSPISGHRSVSWYQQTPGQGLQFLFEYFSETQRNKGNFPGRFSGRQFSNSRSEMNVSTLELGDSALYLCASSNPRSTEAFFGQGTRLTVV.

The chain links TRBV10-1 to TRBJ1-2; TRBD1 matches at 9 bases. Germline V CDR1 and CDR2: WNHNN, SYGVQD (reference sequence). With 0 bases clipped from V and 5 bases from J, the junction kept 10 bases outside the gene matches. The CDR3 spans 17 residues. The CDR3 here is CASSESGRTGVHYGYTF. Written as DNA, the CDR3 is TGCGCCAGCAGTGAGTCAGGGCGGACAGGGGTTCATTATGGCTACACCTTC.

This chain links TRBV6-6 with TRBJ2-4; 9 bases map to TRBD2. The V and J ends lost 0 bases and 8 bases, in that order; junction bases with no gene match: 8. CDR1 and CDR2 (germline): MNHNY, SVGAGI (reference sequence). The CDR3 is 16 amino acids. The CDR3: CASSYSRGSGGDIQYF. CDR3 coding DNA: TGTGCCAGCAGTTACTCGAGGGGTAGCGGGGGTGACATTCAGTACTTC.

The genes are TRBV7-9 and TRBJ1-5; D is unresolved. The CDR3 covers 15 residues. Germline CDR1 and CDR2: SEHNR and FQNEAQ (reference sequence). V lost 5 bases, J lost 3 bases, and 14 bases lay in between. DNA for the CDR3: TGTGCCAGCAGCACGGGAGGCCAGTCCAATCAGCCCCAGCATTTT. Translating it yields CASSTGGQSNQPQHF.

The V and J genes are TRBV5-5 and TRBJ1-1; 7 bases are a match to TRBD1. V was clipped by 4 bases and J by 11 bases; unmatched bases: 8. This CDR3 has 12 amino acids. CDR1 is SGHKS and CDR2 is YYEKEE in the germline V gene (reference sequence). This chain's CDR3 is CASSTSTGDAFF. The CDR3 coding sequence is TGTGCCAGCAGCACCTCCACAGGGGACGCTTTCTTT.